Described below is a single TCR beta chain sequence and its context. Its antigen remains unknown. The germline V gene has CDR1 SNHLY and CDR2 FYNNEI. V was pared by 6 bases and J by 3 bases, with 11 bases between. The CDR3 covers 13 residues. This sample stems from a study of T-cell memory formation after mild COVID-19. Study in general: TCR clusters were mostly donor specific.

5'RACE primed at constant segments yielded TCR alpha and TCR beta cDNA libraries bearing sample barcodes and UMIs. TCRdb reprocessed the 5' RACE reads via MiXCR and lists one record per CDR3 protein. In the table there are some 130,000 distinct CDR3 sequences, less than 6.5% of which are singletons. Study findings and constraints: Within pre-infection memory, some responding clones were found, suggesting cross-reactive memory joined. The SARS-CoV-2 specificity of second-wave clones reaching peak at day 37 remained unverified.

Sequenced material: PBMCs or a T cell subset sorted from them (not recorded which). The rearrangement joins TRBV2 to TRBJ1-1; D possibly corresponds to TRBD1 (5 bases). This receptor was taken from an adult woman who had mild COVID-19 (a few samples of this study predate the infection). Cell type and time point are not known. This CDR3 is CASRGTEDTEAFF. The CDR3 bases are TGTGCCAGCAGAGGGACGGAGGACACTGAAGCTTTCTTT.